The clone carrying this TCR beta chain was recorded at least ten times. The sample originates from a study of CD8+CD57+ T cells in acquired aplastic anemia. Study background: DNA per sorted CD4+ or CD8+ sample ranged about 0.17 to 27.4 ug, averaging 3.2 ug.

V gave up 2 bases and J gave up 0 bases, with 16 bases separating them. The germline V gene has CDR1 MNHEY and CDR2 SVGAGI. The CDR3 totals 17 residues. The template for TCR beta VDJ and CDR3 sequence profiling was genomic DNA. TCRdb re-called the reads through MiXCR, storing one row per CDR3 protein. The sample lists 150,000 to 200,000 distinct CDR3 sequences; about 64% were seen once. Sequencing was done on a sample of sorted CD4+, CD8+, or CD8+CD57+ T cells (not recorded which) from PBMCs. The chain has TRBV6-5 and TRBJ1-2, with a weak D call TRBD1 (5 bases). This receptor was obtained from a human donor with severe aplastic anemia or a healthy control (not recorded which). In nucleotides, the CDR3 is TGTGCCAGCAGTTACGGGACGGGATCCGGGACTAACTATGGCTACACCTTC. This codes for CASSYGTGSGTNYGYTF.